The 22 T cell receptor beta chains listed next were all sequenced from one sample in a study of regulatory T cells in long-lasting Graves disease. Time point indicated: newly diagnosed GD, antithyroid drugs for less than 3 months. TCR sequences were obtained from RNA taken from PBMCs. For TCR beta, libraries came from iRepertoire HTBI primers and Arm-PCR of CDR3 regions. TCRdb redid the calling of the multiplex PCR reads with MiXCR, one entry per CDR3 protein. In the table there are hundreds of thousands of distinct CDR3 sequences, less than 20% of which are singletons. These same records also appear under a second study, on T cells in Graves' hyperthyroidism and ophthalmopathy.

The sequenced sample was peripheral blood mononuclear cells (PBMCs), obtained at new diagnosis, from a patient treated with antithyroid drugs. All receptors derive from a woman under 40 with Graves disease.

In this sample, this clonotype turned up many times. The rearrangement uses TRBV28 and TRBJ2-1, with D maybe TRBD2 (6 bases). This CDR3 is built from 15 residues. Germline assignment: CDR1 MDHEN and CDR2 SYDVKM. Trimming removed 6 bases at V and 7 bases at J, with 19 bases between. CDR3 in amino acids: CASRTRGLLVNEQFF. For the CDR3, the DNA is TGTGCCAGCAGAACCCGGGGACTTCTGGTGAATGAGCAGTTCTTC.

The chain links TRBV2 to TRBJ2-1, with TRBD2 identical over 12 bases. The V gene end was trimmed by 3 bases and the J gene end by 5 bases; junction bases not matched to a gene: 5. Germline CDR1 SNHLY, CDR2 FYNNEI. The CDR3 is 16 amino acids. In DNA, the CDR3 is TGTGCCAGCAGTGACGCTAGCGGGGGGGCTAACAATGAGCAGTTCTTC. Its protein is CASSDASGGANNEQFF.

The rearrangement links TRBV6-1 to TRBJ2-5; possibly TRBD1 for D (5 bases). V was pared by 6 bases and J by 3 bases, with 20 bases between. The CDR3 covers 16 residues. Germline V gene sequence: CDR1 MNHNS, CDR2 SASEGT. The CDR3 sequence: CASSDISQDVEETQYF. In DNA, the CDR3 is TGTGCCAGCAGCGACATATCACAGGACGTTGAAGAGACCCAGTACTTC.

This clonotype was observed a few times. This CDR3 reads CASSIDRDRNEQYF. In DNA form, the CDR3 reads TGTGCCAGTAGTATAGATCGGGACCGCAACGAGCAGTACTTC. The genes are TRBV19 and TRBJ2-7, with D perhaps TRBD1 or TRBD2 (5 bases each). V lost 0 bases and J lost 5, with 11 bases in between. Germline CDR1 LNHDA, CDR2 SQIVND (reference sequence). This CDR3 comprises 14 residues.

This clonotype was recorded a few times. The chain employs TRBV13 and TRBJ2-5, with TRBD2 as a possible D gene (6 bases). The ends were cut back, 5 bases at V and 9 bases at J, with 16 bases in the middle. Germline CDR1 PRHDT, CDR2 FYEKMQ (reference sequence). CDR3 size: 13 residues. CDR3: CASSTTSYPAQYF. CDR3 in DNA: TGTGCCAGCAGCACGACTAGTTATCCGGCCCAGTACTTC.

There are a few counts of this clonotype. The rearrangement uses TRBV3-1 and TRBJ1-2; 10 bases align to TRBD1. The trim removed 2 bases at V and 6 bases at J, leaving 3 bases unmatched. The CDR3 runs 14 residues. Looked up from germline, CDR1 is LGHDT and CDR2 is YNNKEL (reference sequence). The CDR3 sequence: CASSQSDRGDGYTF. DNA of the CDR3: TGTGCCAGCAGCCAATCGGACAGGGGGGATGGCTACACCTTC.

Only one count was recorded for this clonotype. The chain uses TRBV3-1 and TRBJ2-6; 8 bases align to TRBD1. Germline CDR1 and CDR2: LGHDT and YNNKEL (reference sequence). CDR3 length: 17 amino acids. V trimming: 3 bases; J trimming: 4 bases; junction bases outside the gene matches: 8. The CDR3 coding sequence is TGTGCCAGCAGCCACAGGGGGCTATCGGAAGGGGCCAACGTCCTGACTTTC. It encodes CASSHRGLSEGANVLTF. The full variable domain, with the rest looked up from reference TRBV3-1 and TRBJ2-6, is DTAVSQTPKYLVTQMGNDKSIKCEQNLGHDTMYWYKQDSKKFLKIMFSYNNKELIINETVPNRFSPKSPDKAHLNLHINSLELGDSAVYFCASSHRGLSEGANVLTFGAGSRLTVL.

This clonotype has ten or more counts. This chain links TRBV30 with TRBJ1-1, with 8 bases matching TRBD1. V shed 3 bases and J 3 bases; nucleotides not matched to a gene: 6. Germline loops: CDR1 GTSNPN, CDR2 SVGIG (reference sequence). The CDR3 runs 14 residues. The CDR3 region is CAWRPAGGYTEAFF. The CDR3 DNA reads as TGTGCCTGGAGGCCAGCAGGGGGCTACACTGAAGCTTTCTTT.

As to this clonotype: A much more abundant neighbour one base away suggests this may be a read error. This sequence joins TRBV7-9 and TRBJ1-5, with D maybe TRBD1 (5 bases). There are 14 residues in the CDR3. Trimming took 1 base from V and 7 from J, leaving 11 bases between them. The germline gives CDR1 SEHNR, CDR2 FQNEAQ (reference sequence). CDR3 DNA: TGTGCCAGCAGCTTAGATCTTCGGGGGCAGCCCCAGCATTTT. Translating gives CASSLDLRGQPQHF.

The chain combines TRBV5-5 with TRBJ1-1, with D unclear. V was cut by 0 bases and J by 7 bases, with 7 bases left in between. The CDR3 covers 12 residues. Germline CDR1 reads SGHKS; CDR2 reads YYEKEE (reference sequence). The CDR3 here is CASSLVWGEAFF. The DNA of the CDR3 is TGTGCCAGCAGCTTGGTGTGGGGTGAAGCTTTCTTT.

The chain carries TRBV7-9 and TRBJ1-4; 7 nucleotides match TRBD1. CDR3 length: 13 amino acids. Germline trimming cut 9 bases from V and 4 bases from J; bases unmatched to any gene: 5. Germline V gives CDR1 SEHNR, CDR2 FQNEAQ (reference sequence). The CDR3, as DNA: TGTGCCAGTGGGACAGTAAATAATGAAAAACTGTTTTTT. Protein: CASGTVNNEKLFF.

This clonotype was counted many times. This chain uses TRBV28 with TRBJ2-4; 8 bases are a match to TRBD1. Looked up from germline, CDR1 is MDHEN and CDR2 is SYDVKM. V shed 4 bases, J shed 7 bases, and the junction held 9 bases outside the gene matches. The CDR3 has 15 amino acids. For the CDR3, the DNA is TGTGCCAGCAGTTCCCGGACAGGGTCGGGGAACATTCAGTACTTC. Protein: CASSSRTGSGNIQYF.

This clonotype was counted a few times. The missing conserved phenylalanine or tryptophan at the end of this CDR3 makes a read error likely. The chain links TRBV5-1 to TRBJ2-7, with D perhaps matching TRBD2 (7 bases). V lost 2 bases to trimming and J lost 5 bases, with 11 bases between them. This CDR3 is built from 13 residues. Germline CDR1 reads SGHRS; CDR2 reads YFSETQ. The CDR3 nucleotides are TGCGCCAGCAGCTTTTCGGGGGGCCACGAGCAGTACTCC. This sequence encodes CASSFSGGHEQYS.

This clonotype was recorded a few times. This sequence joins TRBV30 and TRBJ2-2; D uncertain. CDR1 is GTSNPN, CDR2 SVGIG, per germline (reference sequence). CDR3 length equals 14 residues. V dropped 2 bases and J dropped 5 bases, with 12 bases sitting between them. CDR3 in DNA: TGTGCCTGGAGTCCCCTCGGGCGGACCGGGGAGCTGTTTTTT. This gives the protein CAWSPLGRTGELFF.

DNA of the CDR3: TGCAGTGCTAGACTAGCGGGAAGGTTTGGGGAGCAGTACTTC. This codes for CSARLAGRFGEQYF. The V and J genes are TRBV20-1 and TRBJ2-7; 9 bases map to TRBD2. Germline values: CDR1 DFQATT, CDR2 SNEGSKA (reference sequence). The V and J ends lost 2 bases and 7 bases, in that order; junction bases with no gene match: 9. The CDR3 spans 14 residues.

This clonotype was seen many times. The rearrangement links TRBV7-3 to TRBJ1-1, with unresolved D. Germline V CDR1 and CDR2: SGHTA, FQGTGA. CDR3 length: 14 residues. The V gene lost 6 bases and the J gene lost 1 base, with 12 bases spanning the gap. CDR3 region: CASRPTDGNTEAFF. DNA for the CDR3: TGTGCCAGCAGACCAACCGACGGGAACACTGAAGCTTTCTTT.

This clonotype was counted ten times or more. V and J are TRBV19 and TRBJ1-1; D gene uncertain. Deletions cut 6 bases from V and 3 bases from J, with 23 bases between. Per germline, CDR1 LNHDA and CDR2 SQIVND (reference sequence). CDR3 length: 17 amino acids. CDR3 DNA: TGTGCCAGTAGCCGGATGCAGAAAACTTTAACGGACACTGAAGCTTTCTTT. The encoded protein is CASSRMQKTLTDTEAFF. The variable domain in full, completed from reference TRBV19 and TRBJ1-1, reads DGGITQSPKYLFRKEGQNVTLSCEQNLNHDAMYWYRQDPGQGLRLIYYSQIVNDFQKGDIAEGYSVSREKKESFPLTVTSAQKNPTAFYLCASSRMQKTLTDTEAFFGQGTRLTVV.

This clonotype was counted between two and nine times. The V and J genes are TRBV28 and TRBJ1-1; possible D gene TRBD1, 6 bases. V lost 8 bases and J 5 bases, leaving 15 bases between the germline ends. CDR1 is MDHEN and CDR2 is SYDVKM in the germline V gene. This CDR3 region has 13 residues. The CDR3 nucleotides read TGTGCCAGCTGCAGGGGAGGGATAACTGAAGCTTTCTTT. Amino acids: CASCRGGITEAFF.

CDR3 sequence (DNA): TGCGCCAGCAGCCAAGTAGTTATCGGGTTGTACCAGCCCCAGCATTTT. Amino acid sequence: CASSQVVIGLYQPQHF. V and J are TRBV4-1 and TRBJ1-5, with D hard to call. Per the germline V gene, CDR1 is MGHRA and CDR2 is YSYEKL. The CDR3 consists of 16 residues. V lost 1 base, J lost 7 bases, and 17 bases lay in between.

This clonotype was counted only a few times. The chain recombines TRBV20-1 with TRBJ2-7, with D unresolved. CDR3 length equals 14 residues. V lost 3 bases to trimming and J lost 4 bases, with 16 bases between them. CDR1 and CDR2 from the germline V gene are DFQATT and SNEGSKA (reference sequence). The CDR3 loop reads CSARRHDLNYEQYF. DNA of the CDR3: TGCAGTGCTAGGAGACACGACCTAAATTACGAGCAGTACTTC.

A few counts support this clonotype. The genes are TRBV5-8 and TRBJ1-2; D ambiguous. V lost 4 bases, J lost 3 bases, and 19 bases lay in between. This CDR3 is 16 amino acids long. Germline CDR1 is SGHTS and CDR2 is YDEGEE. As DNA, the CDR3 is TGTGCCAGCAGCGCGAAACCTGGGCAGAACCACTATGGCTACACCTTC. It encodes CASSAKPGQNHYGYTF.

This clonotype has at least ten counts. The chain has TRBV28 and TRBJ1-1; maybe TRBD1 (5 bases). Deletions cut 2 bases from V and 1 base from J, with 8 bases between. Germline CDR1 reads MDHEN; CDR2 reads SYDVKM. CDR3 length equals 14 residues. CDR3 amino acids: CASSLVRENTEAFF. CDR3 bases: TGTGCCAGCAGTTTAGTCAGGGAGAACACTGAAGCTTTCTTT.